Sequencing of this T cell receptor beta chain was carried out in a study of T-cell reconstitution after alpha-beta-depleted transplantation in children. Germline values: CDR1 SEHNR, CDR2 FQNEAQ (reference sequence). Trimming pared 2 bases from V and 5 bases from J, leaving 6 bases between. This CDR3 has 12 amino acids. Unique molecular identifiers featured in how the TCRbeta library was prepared. One entry per CDR3 protein results from TCRdb running MiXCR on the PCR reads. In the table there are a few hundred thousand distinct CDR3 sequences, over 20% of which are singletons. The receptor was isolated from a human donor who donated a stem cell graft to a child with acute myeloid leukemia. The chain recombines TRBV7-9 with TRBJ2-5; D is unresolved. The sequencing used PBMCs from the stem cell graft donor, collected from the stem cell graft. The CDR3 reads CASSLPTETQYF. The DNA of the CDR3 is TGTGCCAGCAGCTTACCCACCGAGACCCAGTACTTC.